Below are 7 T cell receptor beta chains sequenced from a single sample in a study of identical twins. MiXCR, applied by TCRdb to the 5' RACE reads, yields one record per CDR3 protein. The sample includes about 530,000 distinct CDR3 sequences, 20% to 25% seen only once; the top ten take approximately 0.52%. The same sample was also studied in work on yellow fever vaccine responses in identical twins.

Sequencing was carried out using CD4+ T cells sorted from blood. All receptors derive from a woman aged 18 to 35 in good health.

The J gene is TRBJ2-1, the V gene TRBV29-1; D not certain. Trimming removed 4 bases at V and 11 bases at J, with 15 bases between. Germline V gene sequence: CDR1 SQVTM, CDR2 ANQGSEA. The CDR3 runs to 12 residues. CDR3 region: CSVGAALLKQFF. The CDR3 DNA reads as TGCAGCGTTGGGGCGGCCTTGTTGAAGCAGTTCTTC.

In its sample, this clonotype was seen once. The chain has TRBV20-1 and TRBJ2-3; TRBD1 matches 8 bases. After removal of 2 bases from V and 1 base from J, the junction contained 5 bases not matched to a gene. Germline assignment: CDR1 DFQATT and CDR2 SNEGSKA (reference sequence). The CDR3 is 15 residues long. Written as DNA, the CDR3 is TGCAGTGCTAGACAGGGGGCGGCAGGCACAGATACGCAGTATTTT. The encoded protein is CSARQGAAGTDTQYF.

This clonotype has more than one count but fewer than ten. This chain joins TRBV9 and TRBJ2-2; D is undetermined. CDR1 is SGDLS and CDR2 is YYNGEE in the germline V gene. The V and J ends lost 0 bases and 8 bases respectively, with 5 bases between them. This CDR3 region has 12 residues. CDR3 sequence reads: CASSVGGGELFF. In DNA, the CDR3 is TGTGCCAGCAGCGTAGGGGGTGGGGAGCTGTTTTTT. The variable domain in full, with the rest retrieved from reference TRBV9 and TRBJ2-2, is DSGVTQTPKHLITATGQRVTLRCSPRSGDLSVYWYQQSLDQGLQFLIQYYNGEERAKGNILERFSAQQFPDLHSELNLSSLELGDSALYFCASSVGGGELFFGEGSRLTVL.

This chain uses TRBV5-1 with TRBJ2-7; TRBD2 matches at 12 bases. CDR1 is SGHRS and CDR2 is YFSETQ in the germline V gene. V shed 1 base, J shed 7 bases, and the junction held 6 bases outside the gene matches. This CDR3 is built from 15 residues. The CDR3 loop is CASSLTSGGPGEQYV. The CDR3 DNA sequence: TGCGCCAGCAGCTTGACTAGCGGGGGGCCGGGGGAGCAGTACGTC.

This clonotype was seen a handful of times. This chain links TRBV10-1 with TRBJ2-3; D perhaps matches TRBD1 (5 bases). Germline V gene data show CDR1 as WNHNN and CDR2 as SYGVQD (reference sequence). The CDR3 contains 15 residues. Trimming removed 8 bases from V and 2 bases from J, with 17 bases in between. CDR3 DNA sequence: TGCGCCAGCCGACCGTCGACAGAATACACAGATACGCAGTATTTT. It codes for CASRPSTEYTDTQYF.

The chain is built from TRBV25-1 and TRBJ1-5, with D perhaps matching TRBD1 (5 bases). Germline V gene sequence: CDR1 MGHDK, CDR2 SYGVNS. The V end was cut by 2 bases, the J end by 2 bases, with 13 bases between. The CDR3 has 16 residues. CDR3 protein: CASSERGAVGNQPQHF. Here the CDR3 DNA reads TGTGCCAGCAGTGAAAGGGGCGCGGTGGGCAATCAGCCCCAGCATTTT.

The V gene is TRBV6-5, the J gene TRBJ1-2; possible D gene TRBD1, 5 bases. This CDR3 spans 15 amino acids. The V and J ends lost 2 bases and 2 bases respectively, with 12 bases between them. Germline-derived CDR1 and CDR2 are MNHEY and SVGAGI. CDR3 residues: CASSYPQGKNYGYTF. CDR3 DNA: TGTGCCAGCAGTTACCCTCAGGGAAAAAACTATGGCTACACCTTC.